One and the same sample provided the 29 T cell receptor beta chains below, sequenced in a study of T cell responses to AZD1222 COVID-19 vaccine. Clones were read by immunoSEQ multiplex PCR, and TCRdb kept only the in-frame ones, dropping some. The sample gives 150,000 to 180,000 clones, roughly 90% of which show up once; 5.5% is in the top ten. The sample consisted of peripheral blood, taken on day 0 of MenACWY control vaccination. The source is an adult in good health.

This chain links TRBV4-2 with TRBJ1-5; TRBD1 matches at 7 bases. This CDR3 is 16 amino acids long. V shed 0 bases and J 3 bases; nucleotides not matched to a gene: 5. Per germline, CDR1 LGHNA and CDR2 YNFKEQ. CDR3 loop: CASSQEAGGTNQPQHF. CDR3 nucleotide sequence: TGTGCCAGCAGCCAAGAGGCAGGGGGGACCAATCAGCCCCAGCATTTT.

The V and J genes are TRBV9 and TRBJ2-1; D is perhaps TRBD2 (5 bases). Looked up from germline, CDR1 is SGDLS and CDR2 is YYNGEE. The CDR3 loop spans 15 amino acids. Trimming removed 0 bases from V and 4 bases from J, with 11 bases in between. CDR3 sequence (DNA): TGTGCCAGCAGCGTAGGTCTGGGAGAATACAATGAGCAGTTCTTC. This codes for CASSVGLGEYNEQFF.

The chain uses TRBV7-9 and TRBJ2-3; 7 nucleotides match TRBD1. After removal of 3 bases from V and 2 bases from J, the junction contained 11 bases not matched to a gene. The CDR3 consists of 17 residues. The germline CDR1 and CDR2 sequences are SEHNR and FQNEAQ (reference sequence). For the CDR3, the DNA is TGTGCCAGCAGCTTGAAAATAACAGGGGAGATCACAGATACGCAGTATTTT. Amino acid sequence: CASSLKITGEITDTQYF.

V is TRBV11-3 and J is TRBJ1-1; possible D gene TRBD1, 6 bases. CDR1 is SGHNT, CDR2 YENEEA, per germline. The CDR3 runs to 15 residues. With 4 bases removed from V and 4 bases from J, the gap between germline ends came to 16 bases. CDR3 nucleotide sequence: TGTGCCAGCAGCTCCCTGGGGGCGATGGGCACTGAAGCTTTCTTT. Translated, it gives CASSSLGAMGTEAFF.

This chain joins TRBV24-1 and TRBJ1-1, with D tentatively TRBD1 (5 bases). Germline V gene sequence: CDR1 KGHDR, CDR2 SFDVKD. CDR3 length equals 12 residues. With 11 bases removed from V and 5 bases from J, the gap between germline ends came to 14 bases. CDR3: CAKWTSGTEAFF. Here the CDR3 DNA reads TGTGCCAAATGGACTTCAGGGACTGAAGCTTTCTTT.

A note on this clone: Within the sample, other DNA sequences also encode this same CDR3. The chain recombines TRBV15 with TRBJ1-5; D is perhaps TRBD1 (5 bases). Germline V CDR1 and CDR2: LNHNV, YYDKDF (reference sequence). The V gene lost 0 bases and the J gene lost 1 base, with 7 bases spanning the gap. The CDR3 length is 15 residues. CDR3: CATSRDRDSNQPQHF. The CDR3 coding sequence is TGTGCCACCAGCAGAGACAGGGACAGCAATCAGCCCCAGCATTTT.

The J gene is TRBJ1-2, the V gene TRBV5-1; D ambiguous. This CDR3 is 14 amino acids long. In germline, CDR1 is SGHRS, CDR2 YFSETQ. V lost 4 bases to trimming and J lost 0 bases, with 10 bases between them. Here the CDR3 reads CASSEALANYGYTF. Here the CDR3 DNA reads TGCGCCAGCAGCGAGGCTTTAGCTAACTATGGCTACACCTTC.

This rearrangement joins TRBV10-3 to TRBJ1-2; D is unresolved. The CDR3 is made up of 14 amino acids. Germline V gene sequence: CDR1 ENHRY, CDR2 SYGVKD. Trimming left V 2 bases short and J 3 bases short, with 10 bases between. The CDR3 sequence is CAISETGGDYGYTF. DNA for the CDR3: TGTGCCATCAGTGAGACTGGAGGTGACTATGGCTACACCTTC.

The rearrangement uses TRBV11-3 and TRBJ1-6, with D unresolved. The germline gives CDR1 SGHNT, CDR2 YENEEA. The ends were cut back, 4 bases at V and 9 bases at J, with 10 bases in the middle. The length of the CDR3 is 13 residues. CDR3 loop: CASSSLSGSPLHF. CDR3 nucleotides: TGTGCCAGCAGCTCCCTCTCGGGTTCACCCCTCCACTTT.

The CDR3 DNA reads as TGTGCCAGCAGCCGGGGGGTGGTCAGGGCGGACACTGAAGCTTTCTTT. This translates into CASSRGVVRADTEAFF. This chain connects TRBV7-2 to TRBJ1-1, with a weak D call TRBD1 (5 bases). The CDR3 runs to 16 residues. Trimming took off 5 bases at V and 3 bases at J, with 19 bases between the two ends. Germline CDR1 is SGHTA and CDR2 is FQGNSA.

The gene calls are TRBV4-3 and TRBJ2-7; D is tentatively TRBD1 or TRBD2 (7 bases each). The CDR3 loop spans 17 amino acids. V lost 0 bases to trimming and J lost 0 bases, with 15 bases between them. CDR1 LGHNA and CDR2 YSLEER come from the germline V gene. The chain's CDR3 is CASSQDAGGDSSYEQYF. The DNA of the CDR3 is TGCGCCAGCAGCCAAGATGCTGGGGGGGACAGCTCCTACGAGCAGTACTTC.

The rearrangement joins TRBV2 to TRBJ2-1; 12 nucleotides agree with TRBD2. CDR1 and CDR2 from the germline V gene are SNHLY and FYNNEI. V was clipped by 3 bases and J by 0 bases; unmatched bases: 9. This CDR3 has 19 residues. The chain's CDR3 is CASSDSPGLAGISYNEQFF. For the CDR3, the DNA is TGTGCCAGCAGTGACAGCCCCGGACTAGCGGGGATCTCCTACAATGAGCAGTTCTTC.

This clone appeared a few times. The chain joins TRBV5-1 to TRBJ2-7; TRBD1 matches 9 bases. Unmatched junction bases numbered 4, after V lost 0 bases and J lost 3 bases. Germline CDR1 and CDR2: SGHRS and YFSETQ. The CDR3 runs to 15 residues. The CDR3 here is CASSLGPGQGYEQYF. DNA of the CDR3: TGCGCCAGCAGCTTGGGTCCGGGACAGGGCTACGAGCAGTACTTC.

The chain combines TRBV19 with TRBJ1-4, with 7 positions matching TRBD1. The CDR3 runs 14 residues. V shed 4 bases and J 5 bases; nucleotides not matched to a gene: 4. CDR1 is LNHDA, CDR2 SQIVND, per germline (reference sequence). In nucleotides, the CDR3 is TGTGCCAGTAGTACCCGACAGGGAAATGAAAAACTGTTTTTT. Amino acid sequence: CASSTRQGNEKLFF.

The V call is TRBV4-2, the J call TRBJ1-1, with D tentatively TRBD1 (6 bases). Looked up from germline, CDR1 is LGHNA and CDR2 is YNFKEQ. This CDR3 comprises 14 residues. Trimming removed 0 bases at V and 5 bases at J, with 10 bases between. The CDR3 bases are TGTGCCAGCAGCCAAGACACAGGGTTTACTGAAGCTTTCTTT. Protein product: CASSQDTGFTEAFF.

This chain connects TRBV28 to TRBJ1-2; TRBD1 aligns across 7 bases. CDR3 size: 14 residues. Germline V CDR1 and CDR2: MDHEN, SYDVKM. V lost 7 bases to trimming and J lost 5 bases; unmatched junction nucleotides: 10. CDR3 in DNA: TGTGCCAGCAAGGAACAGGGGCCAGGGTATGGCTACACCTTC. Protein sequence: CASKEQGPGYGYTF.

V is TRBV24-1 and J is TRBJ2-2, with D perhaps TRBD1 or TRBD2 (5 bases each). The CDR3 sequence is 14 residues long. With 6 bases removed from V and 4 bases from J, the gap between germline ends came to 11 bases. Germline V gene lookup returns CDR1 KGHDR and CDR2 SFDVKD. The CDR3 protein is CATSQQEATGELFF. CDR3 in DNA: TGTGCCACCAGTCAACAGGAGGCCACCGGGGAGCTGTTTTTT.

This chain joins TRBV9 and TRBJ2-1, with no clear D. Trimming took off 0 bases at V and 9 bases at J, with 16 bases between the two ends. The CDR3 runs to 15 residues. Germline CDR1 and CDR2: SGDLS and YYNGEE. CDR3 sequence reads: CASSVAGVSATEQFF. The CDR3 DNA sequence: TGTGCCAGCAGCGTAGCTGGCGTCTCCGCTACTGAGCAGTTCTTC.

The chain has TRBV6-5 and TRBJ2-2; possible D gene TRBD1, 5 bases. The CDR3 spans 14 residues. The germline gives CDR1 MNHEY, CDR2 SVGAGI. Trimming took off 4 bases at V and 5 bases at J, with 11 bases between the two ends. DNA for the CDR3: TGTGCCAGCAGTTTCTTAGGGGATACCGGGGAGCTGTTTTTT. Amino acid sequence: CASSFLGDTGELFF.

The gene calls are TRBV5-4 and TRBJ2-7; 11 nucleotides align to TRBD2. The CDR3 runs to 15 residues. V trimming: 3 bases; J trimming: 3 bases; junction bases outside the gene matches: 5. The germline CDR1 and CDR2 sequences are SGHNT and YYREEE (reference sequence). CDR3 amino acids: CASSSRLAGNYEQYF. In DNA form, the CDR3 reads TGTGCCAGCAGCTCCCGACTAGCGGGAAACTACGAGCAGTACTTC.

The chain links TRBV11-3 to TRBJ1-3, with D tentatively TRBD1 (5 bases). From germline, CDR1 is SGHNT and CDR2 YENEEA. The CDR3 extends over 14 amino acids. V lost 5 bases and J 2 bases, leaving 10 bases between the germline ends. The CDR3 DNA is TGTGCCAGCAGCAAGCAGGGTACTGGAAACACCATATATTTT. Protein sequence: CASSKQGTGNTIYF.

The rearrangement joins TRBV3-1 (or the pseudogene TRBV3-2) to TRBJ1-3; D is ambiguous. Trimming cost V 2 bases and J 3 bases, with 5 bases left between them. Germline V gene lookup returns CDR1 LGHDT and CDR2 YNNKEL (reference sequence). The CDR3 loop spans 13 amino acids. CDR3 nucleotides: TGTGCCAGCAGCCAACGGATTGGAAACACCATATATTTT. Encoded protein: CASSQRIGNTIYF.

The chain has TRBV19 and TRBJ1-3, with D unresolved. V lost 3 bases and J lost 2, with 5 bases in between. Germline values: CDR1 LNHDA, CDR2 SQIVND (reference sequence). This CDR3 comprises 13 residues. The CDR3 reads CASSMTTGNTIYF. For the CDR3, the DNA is TGTGCCAGTAGTATGACGACTGGAAACACCATATATTTT.

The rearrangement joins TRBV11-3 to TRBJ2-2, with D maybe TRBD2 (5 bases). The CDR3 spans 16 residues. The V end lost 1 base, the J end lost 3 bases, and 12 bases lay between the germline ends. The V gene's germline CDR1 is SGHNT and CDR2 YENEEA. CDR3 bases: TGTGCCAGCAGCTTAGGCGGACGGGGTCACACCGGGGAGCTGTTTTTT. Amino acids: CASSLGGRGHTGELFF.

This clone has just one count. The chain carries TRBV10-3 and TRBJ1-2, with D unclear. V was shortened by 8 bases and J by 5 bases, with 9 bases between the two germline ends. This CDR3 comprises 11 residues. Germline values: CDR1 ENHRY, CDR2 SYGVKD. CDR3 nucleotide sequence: TGTGCCATCGGGCCAACTTATGGCTACACCTTC. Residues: CAIGPTYGYTF.

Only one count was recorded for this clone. This chain's CDR3 is CASINRYGYTF. CDR3 coding DNA: TGTGCCAGTATCAACCGCTATGGCTACACCTTC. The chain joins TRBV19 to TRBJ1-2; D gene ambiguous. Trimming took off 7 bases at V and 4 bases at J, with 7 bases between the two ends. Germline V lookup: CDR1 LNHDA, CDR2 SQIVND (reference sequence). The length of the CDR3 is 11 residues.

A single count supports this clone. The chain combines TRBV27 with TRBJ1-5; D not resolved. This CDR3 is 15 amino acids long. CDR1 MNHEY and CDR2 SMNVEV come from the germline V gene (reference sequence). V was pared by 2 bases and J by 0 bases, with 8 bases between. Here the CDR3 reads CASSLGVNSNQPQHF. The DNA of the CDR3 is TGTGCCAGCAGTTTAGGGGTTAATAGCAATCAGCCCCAGCATTTT.

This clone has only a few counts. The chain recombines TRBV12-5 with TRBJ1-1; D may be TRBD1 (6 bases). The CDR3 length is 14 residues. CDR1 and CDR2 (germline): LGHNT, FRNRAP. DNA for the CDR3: TGTGCCCAGGGTAGCAGGGGAGGGAACACTGAAGCTTTCTTT. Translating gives CAQGSRGGNTEAFF. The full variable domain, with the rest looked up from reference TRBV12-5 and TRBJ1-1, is DARVTQTPRHKVTEMGQEVTMRCQPILGHNTVFWYRQTMMQGLELLAYFRNRAPLDDSGMPKDRFSAEMPDATLATLKIQPSEPRDSAVYFCAQGSRGGNTEAFFGQGTRLTVV.

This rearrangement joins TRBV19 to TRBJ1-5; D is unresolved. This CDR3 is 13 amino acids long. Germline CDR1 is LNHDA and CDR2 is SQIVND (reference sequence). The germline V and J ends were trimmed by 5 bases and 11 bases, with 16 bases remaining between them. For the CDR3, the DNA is TGTGCCAGTAGTCCTCAAATGAGGGTTTCCCAGCATTTT. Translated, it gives CASSPQMRVSQHF.